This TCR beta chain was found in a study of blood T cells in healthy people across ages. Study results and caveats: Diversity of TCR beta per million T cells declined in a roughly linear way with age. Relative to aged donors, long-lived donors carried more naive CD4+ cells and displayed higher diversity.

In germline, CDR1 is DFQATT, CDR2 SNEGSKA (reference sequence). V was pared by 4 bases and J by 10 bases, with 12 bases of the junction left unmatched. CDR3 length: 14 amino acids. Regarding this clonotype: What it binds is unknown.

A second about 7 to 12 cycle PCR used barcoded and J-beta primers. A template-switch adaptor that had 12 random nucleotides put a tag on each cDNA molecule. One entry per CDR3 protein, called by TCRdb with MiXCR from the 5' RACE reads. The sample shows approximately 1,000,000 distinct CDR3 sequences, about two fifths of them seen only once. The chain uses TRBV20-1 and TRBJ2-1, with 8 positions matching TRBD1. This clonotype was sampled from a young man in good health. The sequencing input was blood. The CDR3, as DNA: TGCAGTGCTAAAAGGACAGGGCCTACCTACGAGCAGTTCTTC. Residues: CSAKRTGPTYEQFF.